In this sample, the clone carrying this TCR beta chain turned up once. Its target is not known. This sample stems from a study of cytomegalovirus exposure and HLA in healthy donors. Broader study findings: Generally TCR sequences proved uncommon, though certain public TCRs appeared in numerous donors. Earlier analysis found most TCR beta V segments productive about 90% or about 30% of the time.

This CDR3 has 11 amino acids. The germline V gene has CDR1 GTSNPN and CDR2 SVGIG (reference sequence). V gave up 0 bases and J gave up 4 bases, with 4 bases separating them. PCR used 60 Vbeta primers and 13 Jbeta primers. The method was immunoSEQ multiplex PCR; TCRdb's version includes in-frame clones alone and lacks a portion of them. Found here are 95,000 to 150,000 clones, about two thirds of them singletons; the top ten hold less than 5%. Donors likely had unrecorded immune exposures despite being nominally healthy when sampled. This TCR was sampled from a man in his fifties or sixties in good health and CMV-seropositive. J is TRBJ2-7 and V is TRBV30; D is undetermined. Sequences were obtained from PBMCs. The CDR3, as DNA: TGTGCCTGGAGTGTACAATACGAGCAGTACTTC. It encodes CAWSVQYEQYF. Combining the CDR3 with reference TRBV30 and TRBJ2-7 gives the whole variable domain SQTIHQWPATLVQPVGSPLSLECTVEGTSNPNLYWYRQAAGRGLQLLFYSVGIGQISSEVPQNLSASRPQDRQFILSSKKLLLSDSGFYLCAWSVQYEQYFGPGTRLTVT.